This TCR beta chain was recovered during a study of blood T cell repertoires in COVID-19 (TCRdb year 2020). With respect to the entire study: The collaborator samples originated in the United States, Italy and Spain and spanned the acute and convalescent phases of COVID-19. The prospective study material was composed of cDNA or gDNA derived from T cells, B-cell-depleted T cells, or PBMCs. Subjects who had been exposed to COVID-19, were actively infected with it, or had recovered from it provided the deeply sampled blood TCRbeta repertoires that made up the dataset. The repertoires were released in a freely available public database meant as a resource for research on the immune response to SARS-CoV-2. The samples were drawn from two sources: the first 160 participants of the ongoing ImmuneRACE study, and fewer than 1,500 subjects contributed by 6 global collaborators. The sample metadata nearly always contained a de-identified subject ID, COVID-19 status, age in years and sex. Where HLA class I and class II types were available, the types were taken from metadata supplied by the sample provider, not from assay-based typing.

Collaborating institutions collected whole blood in K2EDTA tubes following their own protocols. For TCRbeta analysis, collaborator samples were shipped as frozen whole blood, as isolated PBMCs, or as DNA extracted from either sample type. TCRbeta CDR3 regions were amplified from genomic DNA using the immunoSEQ Assay, a bias-controlled multiplex PCR. The original pipeline was this. Within the assay, amplification of reference gene primers was used to estimate how many nucleated cells each sample contained. Sequence reads were collapsed and filtered to measure the absolute abundance of every unique TCRbeta CDR3 rearrangement. For each sample, productive Simpson clonality was calculated by taking the square root of Simpson's diversity index across productive rearrangements. The clones in this table, taken by TCRdb from immuneACCESS, are in-frame only. Not every clone is retained; where verified, under half of the shortfall comes from an unresolved V gene, and the cause of the rest is unknown. The V and J calls and clone size are taken from that table; D and trimming were inferred from the DNA. A total of fewer than 150,000 clones appear in this sample, around 87% of them only once. 5.4% of the sample lies in the top ten.

What the study reported, not specific to this receptor: The amount of clinical and demographic metadata varied by source and participant and was provided uncurated.

The CDR3 sequence holds 17 residues, the cysteine and phenylalanine included. Left in the record is the CDR3 DNA by itself, 51 bases read in frame from the first base. Trimming leaves V shorter by 0 bases and J shorter by 4 bases, with the junction holding 9 bases beyond the gene matches. CDR1 and CDR2, per the germline V gene, are SGHDT and YYEEEE. As regards this clone: Its antigen is not yet known. There are no base qualities to consult, and no much larger clone falls within one base.

This clonotype was sampled from a human donor in a cohort sampled during active COVID-19. The sample was peripheral blood. The V and J segments used are TRBV5-6 and TRBJ2-1, and 8 junction bases match TRBD1. CDR3 protein: CASSLGLMDRVYNEQFF. The DNA sequence is given as TGTGCCAGCAGCTTGGGCCTCATGGACAGGGTGTACAATGAGCAGTTCTTC.